Listed here are 7 T cell receptor beta chains from one sample, sequenced in a study of T cell changes during pregnancy in multiple sclerosis. Only in-frame clones appear in the TCRdb table, and some are missing; sequencing was by immunoSEQ multiplex PCR. Of roughly 35,000 clones listed, around 92% were seen once; the top ten hold around 1.3%. Sequenced input: PBMCs (not recorded whether the cells were cultured). The origin of the receptors is a female donor with multiple sclerosis, enrolled in a pregnancy study.

This rearrangement joins TRBV7-2 to TRBJ2-7; D gene unclear. The V gene's germline CDR1 is SGHTA and CDR2 FQGNSA. Trimming shortened V by 3 bases and J by 5 bases, and 17 bases separated the two germline ends. This CDR3 contains 15 residues. The CDR3 sequence is CASSFLWATKNEQYF. Written as DNA, the CDR3 is TGTGCCAGCAGCTTCCTGTGGGCTACCAAAAACGAGCAGTACTTC.

The CDR3 coding sequence is TGTGCCAGCAGTCCCCTAAGGGGCACTGAAGCTTTCTTT. This translates into CASSPLRGTEAFF. V is TRBV27 and J is TRBJ1-1, with D possibly matching TRBD1 (5 bases). The V end was cut by 5 bases, the J end by 4 bases, with 11 bases between. The V gene's germline CDR1 is MNHEY and CDR2 SMNVEV (reference sequence). The length of the CDR3 is 13 residues.

V gene TRBV2 combines with J gene TRBJ1-5; D gene unclear. Germline lookup yields CDR1 SNHLY and CDR2 FYNNEI. V was clipped by 4 bases and J by 4 bases, with 14 bases between them. The CDR3 covers 15 residues. The CDR3 sequence: CASSGSGGSNQPQHF. The CDR3 region has the DNA TGTGCCAGCAGTGGGTCCGGTGGCTCAAATCAGCCCCAGCATTTT.

V is TRBV5-6 and J is TRBJ2-7; tentatively, D is TRBD2 (6 bases). CDR1 and CDR2 from the germline V gene are SGHDT and YYEEEE. The length of the CDR3 is 14 residues. V gave up 4 bases and J gave up 3 bases, with 14 bases separating them. The chain's CDR3 is CASSRRGPDYEQYF. In DNA form, the CDR3 reads TGTGCCAGCAGCCGGAGGGGACCCGACTACGAGCAGTACTTC.

The chain has TRBV6-1 and TRBJ2-7; 7 positions match TRBD1. Trimming took 4 bases from V and 2 from J; bases not matched to a gene: 5. In germline, CDR1 is MNHNS, CDR2 SASEGT. CDR3 size: 14 residues. The CDR3 bases are TGTGCCAGCAGTGCCTACAGGGGAGCCTACGAGCAGTACTTC. This codes for CASSAYRGAYEQYF.

The chain employs TRBV5-1 and TRBJ2-7; 8 positions match TRBD2. V lost 0 bases to trimming and J lost 2 bases; unmatched junction nucleotides: 4. The CDR3 spans 15 residues. The germline V gene has CDR1 SGHRS and CDR2 YFSETQ. CDR3 sequence reads: CASSLGTSRAYEQYF. CDR3 nucleotides: TGCGCCAGCAGCTTGGGGACTAGCCGGGCCTACGAGCAGTACTTC.

The rearrangement joins TRBV7-2 to TRBJ2-5; 10 nucleotides align to TRBD1. V lost 2 bases to trimming and J lost 5 bases; unmatched junction nucleotides: 5. This CDR3 has 15 amino acids. Germline V gene sequence: CDR1 SGHTA, CDR2 FQGNSA. CDR3 sequence reads: CASSLHGTGEETQYF. CDR3 DNA: TGTGCCAGCAGCTTACATGGGACAGGGGAGGAGACCCAGTACTTC.